This is a list of T cell receptor beta chains from one sample in a study of T-cell reconstitution after alpha-beta-depleted transplantation in children. TCRdb re-analysed the PCR reads in MiXCR, keeping a single row per CDR3 protein. Of some 460,000 distinct CDR3 sequences listed, about 17% are singletons. Sequencing used PBMCs, mostly from graft donor cells, obtained 360 days after TCRalphabeta/CD19-depleted stem cell transplant. The origin of the receptors is a boy under three years old who had a stem cell transplant for Wiskott-Aldrich syndrome, so the T cells may come from the graft donor. Both conserved end residues are part of each CDR3. A D gene is named only where the DNA matches it firmly. Size is omitted from some rows. Given values are once, few, many or a class for expanded clones.

j_gene: TRBJ2-1
v_gene: TRBV20-1
abundance: .
d_gene: .
CDR3nt: TGCAGTGTGGCCTACAATGAGCAGTTCTTC
CDR3aa: CSVAYNEQFF

j_gene: TRBJ2-7
v_gene: TRBV28
abundance: .
d_gene: .
CDR3nt: TGTGCCAGCAGTACCGCCTACGAGCAGTACTTC
CDR3aa: CASSTAYEQYF

j_gene: TRBJ1-6
v_gene: TRBV12-3/TRBV12-4
abundance: many
d_gene: TRBD1
CDR3nt: TGTGCCAGCAGTAATGGAGACAGGGCAAATTCACCCCTCCACTTT
CDR3aa: CASSNGDRANSPLHF

j_gene: TRBJ1-1
v_gene: TRBV12-3/TRBV12-4
abundance: .
d_gene: .
CDR3nt: TGTGCCAGCAGTTTAGATTTCGGAGAAGCTTTCTTT
CDR3aa: CASSLDFGEAFF

j_gene: TRBJ2-1
v_gene: TRBV20-1
abundance: .
d_gene: .
CDR3nt: TGCAGTGCCGAAAGGGGGGGGTCTGAGCAGTTCTTC
CDR3aa: CSAERGGSEQFF

j_gene: TRBJ2-3
v_gene: TRBV15
abundance: few
d_gene: .
CDR3nt: TGTGCCACCAGCAGAGAGCAAGGCACAGATACGCAGTATTTT
CDR3aa: CATSREQGTDTQYF

j_gene: TRBJ1-3
v_gene: TRBV5-1
abundance: few
d_gene: .
CDR3nt: TGCGCCAGCAGCTTGAGGGGGGGAAGTGGAAACACCATATATTTT
CDR3aa: CASSLRGGSGNTIYF

j_gene: TRBJ2-5
v_gene: TRBV7-9
abundance: .
d_gene: .
CDR3nt: TGTGCCAGCAGCTTAGCGATTCGACTTGGGGAGACCCAGTACTTC
CDR3aa: CASSLAIRLGETQYF

j_gene: TRBJ2-7
v_gene: TRBV5-1
abundance: .
d_gene: .
CDR3nt: TGCGCCAGCAGCTTGAGGGAAGCCTACGAGCAGTACTTC
CDR3aa: CASSLREAYEQYF

j_gene: TRBJ2-5
v_gene: TRBV12-3/TRBV12-4
abundance: few
d_gene: TRBD2
CDR3nt: TGTGCCATCAGTTCCCTCTCTCAGGGACTAGGGGACCAAGAGACCCAGTACTTC
CDR3aa: CAISSLSQGLGDQETQYF

j_gene: TRBJ2-7
v_gene: TRBV7-2
abundance: .
d_gene: TRBD1
CDR3nt: TGTGCCAGCAGCCGGGGACAGGTCATCTACGAGCAGTACTTC
CDR3aa: CASSRGQVIYEQYF

j_gene: TRBJ2-6
v_gene: TRBV6-1
abundance: .
d_gene: TRBD2
CDR3nt: TGTGCCAGCAGACCCAGACTAGCGGGAGGTTCTGGGGCCAACGTCCTGACTTTC
CDR3aa: CASRPRLAGGSGANVLTF

j_gene: TRBJ1-1
v_gene: TRBV20-1
abundance: few
d_gene: .
CDR3nt: TGCAGTGCTAGATCACCGGGATCAGCTTTCTTT
CDR3aa: CSARSPGSAFF

j_gene: TRBJ2-2
v_gene: TRBV6-2/TRBV6-3
abundance: few
d_gene: TRBD2
CDR3nt: TGTGCCAGCAGTTACAGGGGACTAGCGGGGTTCGCGAACACCGGGGAGCTGTTTTTT
CDR3aa: CASSYRGLAGFANTGELFF

j_gene: TRBJ2-7
v_gene: TRBV24-1
abundance: many
d_gene: TRBD1
CDR3nt: TGTGCCACCTCCCGACAGGGCGTGGGCGAGCAGTACTTC
CDR3aa: CATSRQGVGEQYF

j_gene: TRBJ2-5
v_gene: TRBV4-3
abundance: .
d_gene: .
CDR3nt: TGCGCCAGCAGCCTTACTGCGGGACTTCCGGGGGAGACCCAGTACTTC
CDR3aa: CASSLTAGLPGETQYF

j_gene: TRBJ2-3
v_gene: TRBV7-9
abundance: few
d_gene: .
CDR3nt: TGTGCCAGCAGTCTCCCCTCAACCTGGGATACGCAGTATTTT
CDR3aa: CASSLPSTWDTQYF

j_gene: TRBJ2-7
v_gene: TRBV5-1
abundance: .
d_gene: TRBD1
CDR3nt: TGCGCCAGCACCTCCTCAGGGACAGCCTACGAGCAGTACTTC
CDR3aa: CASTSSGTAYEQYF

j_gene: TRBJ2-2
v_gene: TRBV4-3
abundance: .
d_gene: .
CDR3nt: TGCGCCAGCAGCCAAGACCGGACTACCCTCACCGGGGAGCTGTTTTTT
CDR3aa: CASSQDRTTLTGELFF

j_gene: TRBJ2-3
v_gene: TRBV11-2
abundance: once
d_gene: .
CDR3nt: TGTGCCAGCAGCCCGCCCTTTAGGAACACAGATACGCAGTATTTT
CDR3aa: CASSPPFRNTDTQYF

j_gene: TRBJ2-3
v_gene: TRBV4-1
abundance: .
d_gene: .
CDR3nt: TGCGCCAGCAGCCAAGACGAAGGAAGCGTGTTATACACAGATACGCAGTATTTT
CDR3aa: CASSQDEGSVLYTDTQYF

j_gene: TRBJ2-7
v_gene: TRBV7-2
abundance: few
d_gene: TRBD2
CDR3nt: TGTGCCAGCAGCTTAGGCCCCGGGGGGATTAGCTACGAGCAGTACTTC
CDR3aa: CASSLGPGGISYEQYF

j_gene: TRBJ2-7
v_gene: TRBV5-1
abundance: few
d_gene: .
CDR3nt: TGCGCCAGCAGCTTGATTCCTAATGCCTACGAGCAGTACTTC
CDR3aa: CASSLIPNAYEQYF

j_gene: TRBJ2-2
v_gene: TRBV7-2
abundance: .
d_gene: .
CDR3nt: TGTGCCAGCAGATTGCCTAACACCGGGGAGCTGTTTTTT
CDR3aa: CASRLPNTGELFF

j_gene: TRBJ1-2
v_gene: TRBV6-5
abundance: .
d_gene: TRBD1
CDR3nt: TGTGCCACCAGTTTGACAGGGGGCTATGGCTACACCTTC
CDR3aa: CATSLTGGYGYTF

j_gene: TRBJ2-5
v_gene: TRBV6-1
abundance: .
d_gene: TRBD2
CDR3nt: TGTGCCAGCGGAGGACTAGCGGGAGTCGTAGGACAAGAGACCCAGTACTTC
CDR3aa: CASGGLAGVVGQETQYF

j_gene: TRBJ2-6
v_gene: TRBV12-3/TRBV12-4
abundance: .
d_gene: .
CDR3nt: TGTGCCAGCAGTCTTGAGGTCTCTGGGGCCAACGTCCTGACTTTC
CDR3aa: CASSLEVSGANVLTF

j_gene: TRBJ1-5
v_gene: TRBV19
abundance: .
d_gene: .
CDR3nt: TGTGCCAGTAGTTCGACCCTTTCCCCGGAGCAGCCCCAGCATTTT
CDR3aa: CASSSTLSPEQPQHF

j_gene: TRBJ2-6
v_gene: TRBV12-3/TRBV12-4
abundance: few
d_gene: .
CDR3nt: TGTGCCAGCGGGGAAGGGAGCCTATCTGGGGCCAACGTCCTGACTTTC
CDR3aa: CASGEGSLSGANVLTF

j_gene: TRBJ2-7
v_gene: TRBV15
abundance: .
d_gene: .
CDR3nt: TGTGCCACCAGCCGTTGGCAACTCCCCGAGCAGTACTTC
CDR3aa: CATSRWQLPEQYF

j_gene: TRBJ2-1
v_gene: TRBV10-3
abundance: many
d_gene: TRBD2
CDR3nt: TGTGCCATCAAGCGGGAGAGAGTCTACAATGAGCAGTTCTTC
CDR3aa: CAIKRERVYNEQFF

j_gene: TRBJ2-7
v_gene: TRBV13
abundance: .
d_gene: .
CDR3nt: TGTGCCAGCAGCAGAGCTAAACCGGGACGGAACTACTACTCCTACGAGCAGTACTTC
CDR3aa: CASSRAKPGRNYYSYEQYF

j_gene: TRBJ2-7
v_gene: TRBV7-2
abundance: many
d_gene: .
CDR3nt: TGTGCCAGCAGCTTAACATCGGGACGGACGGGCTCCTACGAGCAGTACTTC
CDR3aa: CASSLTSGRTGSYEQYF

j_gene: TRBJ2-7
v_gene: TRBV20-1
abundance: few
d_gene: .
CDR3nt: TGCAGTGCTAGCGGGGCCCGTGGAGAGCAGTACTTC
CDR3aa: CSASGARGEQYF

j_gene: TRBJ2-1
v_gene: TRBV11-3
abundance: .
d_gene: .
CDR3nt: TGTGCCAGCAGCTTTGCTGCATATGAGCAGTTCTTC
CDR3aa: CASSFAAYEQFF

j_gene: TRBJ1-5
v_gene: TRBV18
abundance: many
d_gene: .
CDR3nt: TGTGCCAGCTCGTTAGGGGAGGGTCAGCCCCAGCATTTT
CDR3aa: CASSLGEGQPQHF

j_gene: TRBJ2-7
v_gene: TRBV3-1
abundance: few
d_gene: .
CDR3nt: TGTGCCAGCAGCCAAGAAAACGTCAAGCAGTACTTC
CDR3aa: CASSQENVKQYF

j_gene: TRBJ2-3
v_gene: TRBV29-1
abundance: many
d_gene: .
CDR3nt: TGCAGCGCGCCCGTGAGGGGGGATACGCAGTATTTT
CDR3aa: CSAPVRGDTQYF

j_gene: TRBJ2-1
v_gene: TRBV7-2
abundance: few
d_gene: .
CDR3nt: TGTGCCAGCAGCTTTCCCGGGGCAAGAAATGAGCAGTTCTTC
CDR3aa: CASSFPGARNEQFF

j_gene: TRBJ2-1
v_gene: TRBV11-2
abundance: few
d_gene: .
CDR3nt: TGTGCCAGCAGCTTACTCACTAGTAACCCCAGTGAGCAGTTCTTC
CDR3aa: CASSLLTSNPSEQFF

j_gene: TRBJ1-6
v_gene: TRBV28
abundance: .
d_gene: .
CDR3nt: TGTGCCAGCAGTTTCAGGCAGGGCCTAAGCTCCTATAATTCACCCCTCCACTTT
CDR3aa: CASSFRQGLSSYNSPLHF

j_gene: TRBJ2-1
v_gene: TRBV10-3
abundance: .
d_gene: .
CDR3nt: TGTGCCATCCCCCCGCCGCGACTAGGATACAATGAGCGTTTCTTC
CDR3aa: CAIPPPRLGYNERFF

j_gene: TRBJ2-3
v_gene: TRBV5-1
abundance: few
d_gene: .
CDR3nt: TGCGCCAGCAGCTTGCTCGACAGGTATACAGATACGCAGTATTTT
CDR3aa: CASSLLDRYTDTQYF

j_gene: TRBJ2-2
v_gene: TRBV6-5
abundance: .
d_gene: TRBD1
CDR3nt: TGTGCCAGCAGTTACTGGCAGGGGGTGGCCGGGGAGCTGTTTTTT
CDR3aa: CASSYWQGVAGELFF

j_gene: TRBJ2-4
v_gene: TRBV6-2/TRBV6-3
abundance: .
d_gene: .
CDR3nt: TGTGCCAGCGCCCTGACAGGCCTAGGTTACATTCAGTACTTC
CDR3aa: CASALTGLGYIQYF

j_gene: TRBJ2-1
v_gene: TRBV4-3
abundance: .
d_gene: TRBD2
CDR3nt: TGCGCCAGCAGCCAAGATGGGCTAGCGGCCTCCTACAATGAGCAGTTCTTC
CDR3aa: CASSQDGLAASYNEQFF

j_gene: TRBJ1-1
v_gene: TRBV20-1
abundance: .
d_gene: .
CDR3nt: TGCAGTGCGTCCCAGGACATGAACACTGAAGCTTTCTTT
CDR3aa: CSASQDMNTEAFF

j_gene: TRBJ2-5
v_gene: TRBV3-1
abundance: few
d_gene: .
CDR3nt: TGTGCCAGCAGCCACGGGGGTTGGGGGATCCAAGAGACCCAGTACTTC
CDR3aa: CASSHGGWGIQETQYF

j_gene: TRBJ2-1
v_gene: TRBV5-1
abundance: few
d_gene: .
CDR3nt: TGCGCCAGCAGCTTCTTGGGGATCGGCGTAGACTCCTACAATGAGCAGTTCTTC
CDR3aa: CASSFLGIGVDSYNEQFF

j_gene: TRBJ2-5
v_gene: TRBV7-9
abundance: .
d_gene: .
CDR3nt: TGTGCCAGCAGCACAAGGTCTGAAAAAGAGACCCAGTACTTC
CDR3aa: CASSTRSEKETQYF

j_gene: TRBJ2-7
v_gene: TRBV12-3/TRBV12-4
abundance: few
d_gene: TRBD1
CDR3nt: TGTGCCAGCCGCATGACAGGGGGGTACGAGCAGTACTTC
CDR3aa: CASRMTGGYEQYF

j_gene: TRBJ1-3
v_gene: TRBV5-5
abundance: few
d_gene: TRBD1
CDR3nt: TGTGCCAGCAGCCTTGACAGGGCTGGAAACACCATATATTTT
CDR3aa: CASSLDRAGNTIYF

j_gene: TRBJ2-7
v_gene: TRBV12-3/TRBV12-4
abundance: few
d_gene: .
CDR3nt: TGTGCCAGCAGCCGAAGATTGGTCAGCTCCTACGAGCAGTACTTC
CDR3aa: CASSRRLVSSYEQYF